Below are 23 T cell receptor beta chains sequenced from a single sample in a study of blood T cell repertoires in COVID-19. TCRdb's copy holds only in-frame clones and misses some; the assay was immunoSEQ multiplex PCR. Here the sample spans 150,000 to 180,000 clones, approximately 82% being singletons. The sample consisted of peripheral blood. These receptors came from a woman aged 50 to 65 with acute or convalescent COVID-19.

The chain couples TRBV4-3 to TRBJ2-3; 10 positions match TRBD2. This CDR3 contains 16 residues. After removal of 4 bases from V and 2 bases from J, the junction contained 6 bases not matched to a gene. Germline loops: CDR1 LGHNA, CDR2 YSLEER. The CDR3 spells CASSPRTSGYTDTQYF. The CDR3 coding sequence is TGCGCCAGCAGCCCCCGGACTAGCGGCTACACAGATACGCAGTATTTT.

This chain connects TRBV27 to TRBJ1-2; TRBD1 aligns across 9 bases. The CDR3 length is 15 residues. Germline V gene sequence: CDR1 MNHEY, CDR2 SMNVEV (reference sequence). V was clipped by 2 bases and J by 5 bases; unmatched bases: 6. The CDR3 protein is CASSLRTGALYGYTF. As DNA, the CDR3 is TGTGCCAGCAGTTTAAGGACAGGGGCCCTATATGGCTACACCTTC.

V is TRBV19 and J is TRBJ2-7, with D possibly matching TRBD2 (5 bases). The CDR3 has 14 amino acids. Between the trimmed V and J ends, which lost 10 bases and 4 bases, there was a span of 20 bases. Germline CDR1 reads LNHDA; CDR2 reads SQIVND (reference sequence). The CDR3 reads CATTGPSPPYEQYF. The CDR3 coding sequence is TGTGCCACGACCGGGCCTAGCCCGCCTTACGAGCAGTACTTC. The full variable domain, its missing parts supplied by reference TRBV19 and TRBJ2-7, is DGGITQSPKYLFRKEGQNVTLSCEQNLNHDAMYWYRQDPGQGLRLIYYSQIVNDFQKGDIAEGYSVSREKKESFPLTVTSAQKNPTAFYLCATTGPSPPYEQYFGPGTRLTVT.

This sequence joins TRBV21-1 and TRBJ1-3. TRBV21-1 is a pseudogene. The CDR3 consists of 15 residues. The CDR3, as DNA: TGTGCCAGCAGCCCAAACGGGGTTGAACGAGCCACCATATATTTT. Its protein is CASSPNGVERATIYF.

The J gene is TRBJ1-2, the V gene TRBV15; the D gene is possibly TRBD1 (6 bases). Germline V gene lookup returns CDR1 LNHNV and CDR2 YYDKDF (reference sequence). The CDR3 consists of 17 residues. Trimming stripped 5 bases from V and 3 bases from J, with 22 bases between. The CDR3 sequence is CATSPLGAGGADYGYTF. CDR3 sequence (DNA): TGTGCCACCAGCCCTCTGGGCGCTGGGGGGGCGGACTATGGCTACACCTTC.

The rearrangement uses TRBV7-3 and TRBJ2-1, with 10 bases that match TRBD2. The CDR3 contains 15 residues. After removal of 10 bases from V and 7 bases from J, the junction contained 13 bases not matched to a gene. Per germline, CDR1 SGHTA and CDR2 FQGTGA. The CDR3 protein is CATGVSGRRWNEQFF. DNA for the CDR3: TGTGCCACCGGGGTTAGCGGGAGGCGGTGGAATGAGCAGTTCTTC.

CDR3 amino acids: CASSLGLAGAIDTQYF. CDR3 sequence (DNA): TGTGCCAGCAGCCTGGGACTAGCGGGAGCAATAGATACGCAGTATTTT. V gene TRBV11-2 combines with J gene TRBJ2-3, with 14 bases lining up with TRBD2. V lost 5 bases to trimming and J lost 5 bases; unmatched junction nucleotides: 6. This CDR3 contains 16 residues. CDR1 is SGHAT, CDR2 FQNNGV, per germline.

The chain links TRBV6-4 to TRBJ2-2; D possibly corresponds to TRBD2 (6 bases). Germline-derived CDR1 and CDR2 are MRHNA and SNTAGT. There are 13 residues in the CDR3. V was pared by 1 base and J by 6 bases, with 6 bases between. The DNA of the CDR3 is TGTGCCAGCAGTGACTGGGAGGCCGGGGAGCTGTTTTTT. As protein: CASSDWEAGELFF.

This clone was seen more than once but under ten times. The rearrangement links TRBV23-1 to TRBJ2-5; TRBD2 aligns across 12 bases. TRBV23-1 is recorded as an ORF, its role being uncertain. The length of the CDR3 is 14 residues. V shed 7 bases, J shed 4 bases, and the junction held 4 bases outside the gene matches. The CDR3 nucleotides are TGCGCCAGCATGACTAGCGGGGGAGTAGAGACCCAGTACTTC. Residues: CASMTSGGVETQYF.

This chain links TRBV5-1 with TRBJ1-4, with 10 nucleotides matching TRBD1. This CDR3 region has 14 residues. Germline CDR1 reads SGHRS; CDR2 reads YFSETQ. Trimming took 5 bases from V and 7 from J; bases not matched to a gene: 5. The CDR3 nucleotides are TGCGCCAGCAGTCAGGGACAGGGGAGTGAAAAACTGTTTTTT. This sequence encodes CASSQGQGSEKLFF.

J is TRBJ1-4 and V is TRBV14; D uncertain. Between the trimmed V and J ends, which lost 1 base and 5 bases, there was a span of 11 bases. The CDR3 has 15 residues. Per the germline V gene, CDR1 is SGHDN and CDR2 is FVKESK. This CDR3 reads CASSQAYGGNEKLFF. The DNA of the CDR3 is TGTGCCAGCAGCCAAGCTTACGGAGGAAATGAAAAACTGTTTTTT.

The gene calls are TRBV9 and TRBJ1-2; 10 bases are a match to TRBD1. The trim removed 3 bases at V and 2 bases at J, leaving 10 bases unmatched. Germline V gene data show CDR1 as SGDLS and CDR2 as YYNGEE. The CDR3 is made up of 17 amino acids. The CDR3 region is CASSAPRDRGQNYGYTF. CDR3 DNA sequence: TGTGCCAGCAGCGCACCAAGGGACAGGGGACAAAACTATGGCTACACCTTC.

The chain employs TRBV7-8 and TRBJ2-7; possible D gene TRBD1, 6 bases. The V and J ends lost 1 base and 6 bases respectively, with 19 bases between them. Germline V CDR1 and CDR2: SGHVS, FQNEAQ. This CDR3 contains 16 residues. The CDR3 coding sequence is TGTGCCAGCAGCTTAGGAACTGCCGGGACACCCACCGAGCAGTACTTC. It is translated as CASSLGTAGTPTEQYF.

The chain employs TRBV15 and TRBJ1-1; tentatively, D is TRBD1 (5 bases). This CDR3 region has 16 residues. Germline values: CDR1 LNHNV, CDR2 YYDKDF (reference sequence). Trimming shortened V by 0 bases and J by 5 bases, and 16 bases separated the two germline ends. The CDR3 DNA follows: TGTGCCACCAGCAGAGATCCAAGGGGTTGGGATACTGAAGCTTTCTTT. Protein sequence: CATSRDPRGWDTEAFF.

This chain links TRBV7-2 with TRBJ2-2, with 7 bases that match TRBD2. There are 15 residues in the CDR3. The V gene's germline CDR1 is SGHTA and CDR2 FQGNSA. Losses at the gene ends were 5 bases for V and 2 bases for J; bases not matched to a gene: 5. In DNA, the CDR3 is TGTGCCAGCAGCCCCCCTAGCGGAAACACCGGGGAGCTGTTTTTT. The encoded protein is CASSPPSGNTGELFF.

V usage is TRBV3-1 (or the pseudogene TRBV3-2) and J usage is TRBJ1-3; D uncertain. CDR1 and CDR2 from the germline V gene are LGHDT and YNNKEL (reference sequence). The CDR3 runs 16 residues. With 0 bases removed from V and 0 bases from J, the gap between germline ends came to 9 bases. The CDR3 region is CASSQDRLASGNTIYF. DNA of the CDR3: TGTGCCAGCAGCCAAGACAGGCTGGCCTCTGGAAACACCATATATTTT.

V gene TRBV7-3 combines with J gene TRBJ2-7; 7 bases map to TRBD2. The germline CDR1 and CDR2 sequences are SGHTA and FQGTGA. Trimming took 2 bases from V and 3 from J; bases not matched to a gene: 7. The CDR3 spans 15 residues. As DNA, the CDR3 is TGTGCCAGCAGCTTAGGGGCGGGGGAGTTCTACGAGCAGTACTTC. Translating it yields CASSLGAGEFYEQYF.

On this clone: Additional DNA sequences in this sample encode the identical CDR3. The chain couples TRBV2 to TRBJ1-2, with 7 bases lining up with TRBD1. CDR3 length: 11 amino acids. Unmatched junction bases numbered 1, after V lost 6 bases and J lost 6 bases. Germline CDR1 SNHLY, CDR2 FYNNEI. Written as DNA, the CDR3 is TGTGCCAGCAGGCAGGGGGATGGCTACACCTTC. Translation: CASRQGDGYTF.

The chain is built from TRBV19 and TRBJ1-1, with unresolved D. The CDR3 is made up of 14 amino acids. The germline CDR1 and CDR2 sequences are LNHDA and SQIVND (reference sequence). Trimming pared 2 bases from V and 0 bases from J, leaving 7 bases between. The DNA of the CDR3 is TGTGCCAGTAGTATATCAGTCATGAACACTGAAGCTTTCTTT. As protein: CASSISVMNTEAFF.

The V gene is TRBV2, the J gene TRBJ1-6, with 10 bases matching TRBD1. The CDR3 is made up of 13 amino acids. Germline CDR1 SNHLY, CDR2 FYNNEI. Germline trimming cut 11 bases from V and 10 bases from J; bases unmatched to any gene: 8. CDR3 in amino acids: CAGGTGVGSPLHF. Here the CDR3 DNA reads TGTGCCGGAGGGACAGGGGTCGGATCACCCCTCCACTTT.

Ten or more counts support this clone. The rearrangement uses TRBV7-3 and TRBJ1-2; 8 bases are a match to TRBD1. V shed 5 bases and J 6 bases; nucleotides not matched to a gene: 5. The CDR3 has 13 residues. Per germline, CDR1 SGHTA and CDR2 FQGTGA. CDR3 sequence: CASSPTGGDGYTF. CDR3 coding DNA: TGTGCCAGCAGCCCAACAGGGGGAGATGGCTACACCTTC.

The chain has TRBV29-1 and TRBJ1-4; TRBD1 might be the D (5 bases). The V end was cut by 5 bases, the J end by 4 bases, with 11 bases between. Per germline, CDR1 SQVTM and CDR2 ANQGSEA. This CDR3 is 13 amino acids long. CDR3 loop: CSVLRAFNEKLFF. The CDR3 region has the DNA TGCAGCGTTCTCAGGGCCTTTAATGAAAAACTGTTTTTT.

The rearrangement joins TRBV18 to TRBJ2-5; 7 bases map to TRBD1. Trimming removed 3 bases from V and 4 bases from J; junction bases left unmatched: 8. The CDR3 contains 15 residues. Germline V gene data show CDR1 as KGHSH and CDR2 as LQKENI. The CDR3 sequence is CASSPRQGPRETQYF. CDR3 in DNA: TGTGCCAGCTCACCCCGACAGGGTCCTCGAGAGACCCAGTACTTC.